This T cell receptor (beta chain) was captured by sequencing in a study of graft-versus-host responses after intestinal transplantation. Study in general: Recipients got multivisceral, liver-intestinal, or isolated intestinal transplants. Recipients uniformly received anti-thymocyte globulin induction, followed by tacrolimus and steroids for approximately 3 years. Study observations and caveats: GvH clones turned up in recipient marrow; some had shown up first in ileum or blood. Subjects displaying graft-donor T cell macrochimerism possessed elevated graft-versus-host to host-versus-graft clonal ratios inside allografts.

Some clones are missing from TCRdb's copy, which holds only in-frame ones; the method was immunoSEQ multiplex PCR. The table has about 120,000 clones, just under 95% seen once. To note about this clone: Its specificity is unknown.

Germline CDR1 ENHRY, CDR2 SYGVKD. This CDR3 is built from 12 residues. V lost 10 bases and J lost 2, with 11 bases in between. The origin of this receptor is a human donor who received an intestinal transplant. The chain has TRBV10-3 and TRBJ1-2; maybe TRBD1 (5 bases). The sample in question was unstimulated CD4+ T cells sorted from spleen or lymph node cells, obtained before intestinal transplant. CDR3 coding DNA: TGTGCCACGACGGACACGAACTATGGCTACACCTTC. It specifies CATTDTNYGYTF.